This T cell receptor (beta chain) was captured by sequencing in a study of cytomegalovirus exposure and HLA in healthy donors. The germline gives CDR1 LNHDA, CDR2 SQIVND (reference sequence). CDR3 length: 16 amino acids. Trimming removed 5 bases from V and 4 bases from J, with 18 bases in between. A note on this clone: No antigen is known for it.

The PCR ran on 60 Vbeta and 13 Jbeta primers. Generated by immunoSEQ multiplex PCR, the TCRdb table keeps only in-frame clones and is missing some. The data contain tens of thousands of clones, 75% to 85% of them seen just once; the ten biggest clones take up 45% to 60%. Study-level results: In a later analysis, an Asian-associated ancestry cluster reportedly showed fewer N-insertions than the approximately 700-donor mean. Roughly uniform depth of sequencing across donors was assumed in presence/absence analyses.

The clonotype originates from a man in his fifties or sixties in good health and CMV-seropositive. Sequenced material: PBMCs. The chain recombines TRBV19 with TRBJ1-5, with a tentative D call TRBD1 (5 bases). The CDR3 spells CASSPRGETSNQPQHF. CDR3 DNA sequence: TGTGCCAGTAGTCCCCGGGGGGAAACGAGTAATCAGCCCCAGCATTTT.